This T cell receptor (beta chain) was sequenced for a study of T cells in Graves' hyperthyroidism and ophthalmopathy. Study-wide points: Ophthalmopathy was separated from stable hyperthyroidism by a 13 V-J model. Most thyroid clonotypes expanded above 0.001 were also detected in blood.

For the diagnoses, clinical symptoms, serum thyroxine and TRAb, thyroid ultrasound and orbital computed tomography were used. Concerning this clonotype itself: Its matching antigen is unknown.

RNA transcripts gave rise to amplified TCR beta CDR3 regions. A set of HTBI primers served as the primers for a first-round RT-PCR of the TCR CDR3. MiXCR was run by TCRdb on the multiplex PCR reads, yielding one entry per CDR3 protein. The sample carries around 360,000 distinct CDR3 sequences, nearly 15% recorded once. This CDR3 comprises 12 residues. The germline V and J ends were trimmed by 3 bases and 3 bases, with 5 bases remaining between them. The V call is TRBV12-3 or TRBV12-4, the J call TRBJ1-2; D is undetermined. The clonotype was recovered from an older woman with Graves' ophthalmopathy. Material for sequencing was blood. This CDR3 reads CASSFLDYGYTF. The CDR3, as DNA: TGTGCCAGCAGTTTCCTGGACTATGGCTACACCTTC.